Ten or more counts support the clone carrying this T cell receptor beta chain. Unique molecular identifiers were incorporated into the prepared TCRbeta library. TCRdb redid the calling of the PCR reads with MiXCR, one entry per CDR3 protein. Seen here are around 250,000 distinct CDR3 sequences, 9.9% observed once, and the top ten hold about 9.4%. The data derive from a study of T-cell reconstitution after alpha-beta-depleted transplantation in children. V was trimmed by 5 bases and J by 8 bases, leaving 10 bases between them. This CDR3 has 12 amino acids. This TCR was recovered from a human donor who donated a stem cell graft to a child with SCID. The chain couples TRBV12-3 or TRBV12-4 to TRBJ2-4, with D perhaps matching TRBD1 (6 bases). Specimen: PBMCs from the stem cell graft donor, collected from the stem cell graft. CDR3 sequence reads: CASSPQGYIQYF. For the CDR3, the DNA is TGTGCCAGCAGTCCACAGGGTTACATTCAGTACTTC.